Listed below are T cell receptor beta chains from one sample, sequenced in a study of CD8+ T cells in alopecia areata. Here immunoSEQ multiplex PCR was the method, and the copy in TCRdb shows in-frame clones only, minus some. The table has roughly 250,000 clones, less than 80% seen once; the top ten hold about 1.3%. The sample consisted of CD4+ T cells sorted from blood, taken at week 0. Every receptor here comes from a human donor with alopecia areata. The CDR3 runs from the conserved cysteine through the conserved F or W. The order of the fields is J gene, clone size, D gene, V gene, CDR3 protein, CDR3 DNA. D genes are given only for firm matches. Not all rows give a size; the values are once, few, many and, for expanded clones, a class.

j_call: TRBJ2-7
clone_size: -
d_call: -
v_call: TRBV4-2
cdr3_aa: CASSQDWDYEQYF
cdr3_nt: TGTGCCAGCAGCCAAGATTGGGACTACGAGCAGTACTTC

j_call: TRBJ2-7
clone_size: -
d_call: TRBD1
v_call: TRBV5-1
cdr3_aa: CASSSRTGIVYEQYF
cdr3_nt: TGCGCCAGCAGCTCCCGGACAGGGATTGTCTACGAGCAGTACTTC

j_call: TRBJ1-1
clone_size: -
d_call: -
v_call: TRBV30
cdr3_aa: CASDPTVRAFF
cdr3_nt: TGTGCCTCTGACCCAACAGTGAGGGCTTTCTTT

j_call: TRBJ1-6
clone_size: -
d_call: -
v_call: TRBV11-3
cdr3_aa: CASSLDGISPLHF
cdr3_nt: TGTGCCAGCAGCTTAGATGGGATTTCACCCCTCCACTTT

j_call: TRBJ2-7
clone_size: -
d_call: TRBD1
v_call: TRBV29-1
cdr3_aa: CSVAGQGASYEQYF
cdr3_nt: TGCAGCGTTGCTGGACAGGGGGCCTCCTACGAGCAGTACTTC

j_call: TRBJ2-7
clone_size: few
d_call: -
v_call: TRBV30
cdr3_aa: CAWTPDRSYEQYF
cdr3_nt: TGTGCCTGGACCCCGGACAGATCCTACGAGCAGTACTTC

j_call: TRBJ2-7
clone_size: -
d_call: TRBD1
v_call: TRBV4-3
cdr3_aa: CASSLYRGLGTDEQYF
cdr3_nt: TGCGCCAGCAGCCTATACAGGGGCCTCGGGACGGACGAGCAGTACTTC

j_call: TRBJ2-1
clone_size: -
d_call: -
v_call: TRBV29-1
cdr3_aa: CSLGGRANEQFF
cdr3_nt: TGCAGCTTGGGGGGCAGGGCGAATGAGCAGTTCTTC

j_call: TRBJ2-7
clone_size: -
d_call: -
v_call: TRBV30
cdr3_aa: CAWSPGLGPYEQYF
cdr3_nt: TGTGCCTGGAGTCCCGGCCTCGGACCCTACGAGCAGTACTTC

j_call: TRBJ1-2
clone_size: -
d_call: TRBD1
v_call: TRBV30
cdr3_aa: CAGSPGTVPSYTF
cdr3_nt: TGTGCCGGATCCCCGGGGACAGTCCCTTCCTACACCTTC

j_call: TRBJ1-5
clone_size: once
d_call: -
v_call: TRBV2
cdr3_aa: CASSWGFDQPQHF
cdr3_nt: TGTGCCAGCTCCTGGGGGTTCGATCAGCCCCAGCATTTT

j_call: TRBJ2-2
clone_size: -
d_call: TRBD1
v_call: TRBV6-6
cdr3_aa: CASSSGTVNTGELFF
cdr3_nt: TGTGCCAGCAGTTCGGGGACAGTTAACACCGGGGAGCTGTTTTTT

j_call: TRBJ2-3
clone_size: -
d_call: -
v_call: TRBV18
cdr3_aa: CASSLRTPSTDTQYF
cdr3_nt: TGTGCCAGCTCACTTCGGACCCCATCCACAGATACGCAGTATTTT

j_call: TRBJ1-5
clone_size: -
d_call: -
v_call: TRBV30
cdr3_aa: CAWSPPRGRGNQPQHF
cdr3_nt: TGTGCCTGGAGTCCCCCCCGAGGCAGGGGCAATCAGCCCCAGCATTTT

j_call: TRBJ2-6
clone_size: -
d_call: -
v_call: TRBV7-9
cdr3_aa: CASSKQGANVLTF
cdr3_nt: TGTGCCAGCAGCAAACAGGGGGCCAACGTCCTGACTTTC

j_call: TRBJ2-7
clone_size: few
d_call: -
v_call: TRBV29-1
cdr3_aa: CSAGRGRSSYEQYF
cdr3_nt: TGCAGCGCTGGGCGGGGTAGGAGCTCCTACGAGCAGTACTTC

j_call: TRBJ2-3
clone_size: -
d_call: -
v_call: TRBV27
cdr3_aa: CASSLAWGASTDTQYF
cdr3_nt: TGTGCCAGCAGTCTTGCGTGGGGGGCTAGCACAGATACGCAGTATTTT

j_call: TRBJ2-5
clone_size: few
d_call: -
v_call: TRBV20-1
cdr3_aa: CSATPSETQYF
cdr3_nt: TGCAGTGCTACACCCTCAGAGACCCAGTACTTC

j_call: TRBJ1-5
clone_size: -
d_call: -
v_call: TRBV4-3
cdr3_aa: CASSQQPGASNQPQHF
cdr3_nt: TGCGCCAGCAGCCAGCAGCCAGGGGCGAGCAATCAGCCCCAGCATTTT

j_call: TRBJ1-4
clone_size: -
d_call: -
v_call: TRBV27
cdr3_aa: CASSLDGLNEKLFF
cdr3_nt: TGTGCCAGCAGTTTGGACGGCCTTAATGAAAAACTGTTTTTT

j_call: TRBJ2-1
clone_size: -
d_call: TRBD1
v_call: TRBV6-5
cdr3_aa: CASSAGTGITEQFF
cdr3_nt: TGTGCCAGCAGTGCCGGGACAGGGATCACTGAGCAGTTCTTC

j_call: TRBJ2-1
clone_size: -
d_call: TRBD2
v_call: TRBV30
cdr3_aa: CAWDRGGGVNEQFF
cdr3_nt: TGTGCCTGGGACCGAGGCGGGGGGGTCAATGAGCAGTTCTTC

j_call: TRBJ2-5
clone_size: -
d_call: -
v_call: TRBV29-1
cdr3_aa: CSVRRGAQETQYF
cdr3_nt: TGCAGCGTCCGGCGGGGAGCTCAAGAGACCCAGTACTTC

j_call: TRBJ2-1
clone_size: few
d_call: -
v_call: TRBV5-1
cdr3_aa: CASSLAFADDEQFF
cdr3_nt: TGCGCCAGCAGCTTGGCCTTTGCTGACGATGAGCAGTTCTTC

j_call: TRBJ2-7
clone_size: once
d_call: -
v_call: TRBV29-1
cdr3_aa: CSVQQSSYEQYF
cdr3_nt: TGCAGCGTTCAGCAGAGCTCCTACGAGCAGTACTTC

j_call: TRBJ1-6
clone_size: -
d_call: TRBD1
v_call: TRBV30
cdr3_aa: CAWSRDRTSSYNSPLHF
cdr3_nt: TGTGCCTGGAGTCGGGACAGAACCAGCTCCTATAATTCACCCCTCCACTTT

j_call: TRBJ2-7
clone_size: -
d_call: -
v_call: TRBV7-2
cdr3_aa: CASSPRRGDYEQYF
cdr3_nt: TGTGCCAGCAGCCCCCGGAGGGGCGACTACGAGCAGTACTTC

j_call: TRBJ1-3
clone_size: few
d_call: -
v_call: TRBV12-5
cdr3_aa: CASGPSRVGGNTIYF
cdr3_nt: TGTGCTAGTGGACCCTCACGAGTAGGCGGAAACACCATATATTTT

j_call: TRBJ2-1
clone_size: -
d_call: TRBD2
v_call: TRBV7-9
cdr3_aa: CASSIMRGGYYNEQFF
cdr3_nt: TGTGCCAGCAGCATCATGCGGGGGGGATACTACAATGAGCAGTTCTTC

j_call: TRBJ2-7
clone_size: -
d_call: TRBD1
v_call: TRBV19
cdr3_aa: CASTGGSYEQYF
cdr3_nt: TGTGCCAGTACAGGGGGCTCCTACGAGCAGTACTTC

j_call: TRBJ2-3
clone_size: few
d_call: -
v_call: TRBV6-5
cdr3_aa: CASRTTQASTDTQYF
cdr3_nt: TGTGCCAGCAGGACGACGCAGGCTTCTACAGATACGCAGTATTTT

j_call: TRBJ2-5
clone_size: once
d_call: -
v_call: TRBV29-1
cdr3_aa: CSALNRGETQYF
cdr3_nt: TGCAGCGCTTTGAACCGAGGAGAGACCCAGTACTTC

j_call: TRBJ1-6
clone_size: -
d_call: -
v_call: TRBV6-6
cdr3_aa: CASVGADRTIQALHF
cdr3_nt: TGTGCCAGCGTAGGGGCTGACAGGACTATTCAGGCCCTCCACTTT

j_call: TRBJ2-5
clone_size: once
d_call: TRBD1
v_call: TRBV7-9
cdr3_aa: CASSLSRGLGETQYF
cdr3_nt: TGTGCCAGCAGCTTATCCAGGGGGCTTGGGGAGACCCAGTACTTC

j_call: TRBJ1-3
clone_size: few
d_call: -
v_call: TRBV5-1
cdr3_aa: CASSLGSGNTIYF
cdr3_nt: TGCGCCAGCAGCTTGGGCTCTGGAAACACCATATATTTT

j_call: TRBJ1-2
clone_size: -
d_call: TRBD1
v_call: TRBV29-1
cdr3_aa: CSVADRGRYGYTF
cdr3_nt: TGCAGCGTTGCCGACAGGGGCCGCTATGGCTACACCTTC

j_call: TRBJ2-3
clone_size: -
d_call: TRBD2
v_call: TRBV30
cdr3_aa: CAWRPTWLAGVTDTQYF
cdr3_nt: TGTGCCTGGAGACCCACGTGGCTAGCGGGGGTCACAGATACGCAGTATTTT

j_call: TRBJ1-5
clone_size: -
d_call: -
v_call: TRBV7-3
cdr3_aa: CASSLYGDQPQHF
cdr3_nt: TGTGCCAGCAGCTTATACGGGGACCAGCCCCAGCATTTT

j_call: TRBJ2-7
clone_size: -
d_call: TRBD1
v_call: TRBV29-1
cdr3_aa: CSVGGQGRSEQYF
cdr3_nt: TGCAGCGTTGGGGGACAGGGACGGTCAGAGCAGTACTTC

j_call: TRBJ2-5
clone_size: -
d_call: -
v_call: TRBV15
cdr3_aa: CATSRVSGLAQETQYF
cdr3_nt: TGTGCCACCAGCAGAGTGTCGGGCCTAGCCCAAGAGACCCAGTACTTC

j_call: TRBJ1-1
clone_size: -
d_call: -
v_call: TRBV29-1
cdr3_aa: CSVRVAGRADTEAFF
cdr3_nt: TGCAGCGTTAGAGTGGCAGGCAGAGCGGACACTGAAGCTTTCTTT